What follows are 13 T cell receptor beta chains derived from one specimen sequenced in a study of T cell responses to AZD1222 COVID-19 vaccine. The assay was immunoSEQ multiplex PCR, and TCRdb's table has in-frame clones only and misses some. The table includes fewer than 200,000 clones, around nine tenths detected once. The material sequenced was peripheral blood, taken 28 days after the second AZD1222 dose. Receptors originate from an adult who received the AZD1222 COVID-19 vaccine.

The gene calls are TRBV7-2 and TRBJ2-2, with 7 bases matching TRBD2. Per germline, CDR1 SGHTA and CDR2 FQGNSA. J lost 7 bases, V lost 1 base, and 6 bases had no gene match. The CDR3 loop spans 15 amino acids. CDR3 region: CASSLEAGRGGELFF. The CDR3 nucleotides are TGTGCCAGCAGCTTAGAAGCGGGGAGGGGCGGGGAGCTGTTTTTT.

The chain is built from TRBV6-2 or TRBV6-3 and TRBJ2-5; D ambiguous. V was clipped by 6 bases and J by 1 base, with 9 bases between them. There are 13 residues in the CDR3. The germline V gene encodes CDR1 MNHEY and CDR2 SVGEGT. CDR3 in amino acids: CASSRTSQETQYF. The CDR3 bases are TGTGCCAGCAGCCGGACCTCCCAAGAGACCCAGTACTTC.

This chain uses TRBV5-1 with TRBJ2-3; TRBD1 matches 10 bases. The ends lost 4 bases at V and 5 bases at J; junction bases unmatched: 7. From germline, CDR1 is SGHRS and CDR2 YFSETQ. The CDR3 loop spans 15 amino acids. CDR3 sequence: CASSLDRGRGDTQYF. CDR3 nucleotides: TGCGCCAGCAGCCTCGACAGGGGGCGCGGAGATACGCAGTATTTT.

This clone was detected only once. The chain couples TRBV7-2 to TRBJ2-3; a weak D match, TRBD2 (7 bases). Germline-derived CDR1 and CDR2 are SGHTA and FQGNSA. The V end lost 7 bases, the J end lost 6 bases, and 17 bases lay between the germline ends. The CDR3 runs to 14 residues. CDR3 nucleotides: TGTGCCAGCATCAAGACGGGGGGCTCGGATACGCAGTATTTT. Amino acid sequence: CASIKTGGSDTQYF.

This chain connects TRBV6-4 to TRBJ1-2; D is ambiguous. The CDR3 sequence is 11 residues long. V shed 2 bases and J shed 5 bases, with 3 bases lying between them. In germline, CDR1 is MRHNA, CDR2 SNTAGT. CDR3 sequence: CASSDRYGYTF. The CDR3 DNA sequence: TGTGCCAGCAGTGACAGATATGGCTACACCTTC.

Points on this clone: Its ends do not fully match the called genes, so a read error is possible. The J gene is TRBJ1-3, the V gene TRBV5-4; the match to TRBD1 covers 7 bases. The CDR3 extends over 17 amino acids. Looked up from germline, CDR1 is SGHNT and CDR2 is YYREEE (reference sequence). In nucleotides, the CDR3 is TGTGCCAGCAGTTTGGATCCGGGACAGCTTACTGGAAACACCATATATTTT. The encoded protein is CASSLDPGQLTGNTIYF.

The rearrangement joins TRBV13 to TRBJ2-7; D is perhaps TRBD1 or TRBD2 (5 bases each). Germline CDR1 PRHDT, CDR2 FYEKMQ (reference sequence). V lost 2 bases, J lost 4 bases, and 9 bases lay in between. The CDR3 is 13 amino acids. The CDR3 loop is CASSLNRRYEQYF. Written as DNA, the CDR3 is TGTGCCAGCAGCTTAAACAGGAGGTACGAGCAGTACTTC.

The chain recombines TRBV6-1 with TRBJ1-2; TRBD1 might be the D (6 bases). Trimming cost V 1 base and J 8 bases, with 17 bases left between them. This CDR3 comprises 15 residues. CDR1 and CDR2 (germline): MNHNS, SASEGT. As DNA, the CDR3 is TGTGCCAGCAGTGAAGATGGGTGGGGGGCGAAAGGCTACACCTTC. Protein: CASSEDGWGAKGYTF.

The rearrangement links TRBV6-1 to TRBJ2-2; the D is unclear. Trimming stripped 0 bases from V and 5 bases from J, with 4 bases between. The CDR3 loop spans 13 amino acids. Germline V gene sequence: CDR1 MNHNS, CDR2 SASEGT. CDR3 residues: CASSEADTGELFF. The CDR3 region has the DNA TGTGCCAGCAGTGAAGCGGATACCGGGGAGCTGTTTTTT.

This rearrangement joins TRBV12-5 to TRBJ2-3, with D unresolved. The V gene's germline CDR1 is LGHNT and CDR2 FRNRAP. CDR3 length: 12 residues. The germline V and J ends were trimmed by 7 bases and 5 bases, with 10 bases remaining between them. The CDR3 sequence: CASAPPGDTQYF. The DNA of the CDR3 is TGTGCTAGTGCCCCCCCCGGAGATACGCAGTATTTT.

The rearrangement joins TRBV18 to TRBJ2-1; D unresolved. The germline V gene has CDR1 KGHSH and CDR2 LQKENI. Trimming cost V 1 base and J 8 bases, with 9 bases left between them. This CDR3 is 13 amino acids long. CDR3 residues: CASSPRSGDEQFF. The DNA of the CDR3 is TGTGCCAGCTCACCACGGTCCGGAGATGAGCAGTTCTTC. The full variable domain, with the rest looked up from reference TRBV18 and TRBJ2-1, is NAGVMQNPRHLVRRRGQEARLRCSPMKGHSHVYWYRQLPEEGLKFMVYLQKENIIDESGMPKERFSAEFPKEGPSILRIQQVVRGDSAAYFCASSPRSGDEQFFGPGTRLTVL.

The chain has TRBV5-4 and TRBJ1-2, with D perhaps matching TRBD1 (6 bases). This CDR3 contains 16 residues. CDR1 SGHNT and CDR2 YYREEE come from the germline V gene (reference sequence). V was pared by 4 bases and J by 5 bases, with 21 bases between. CDR3 sequence (DNA): TGTGCCAGCAGCCACTCCCAGGGGCCGCCCGTATATGGCTACACCTTC. As protein: CASSHSQGPPVYGYTF.

The CDR3 DNA is TGCGCCAGCAGTGACGCTAGCGGGAGATTCACAGATACGCAGTATTTT. Its protein is CASSDASGRFTDTQYF. The chain uses TRBV10-1 and TRBJ2-3; 10 bases align to TRBD2. The CDR3 spans 16 residues. J was trimmed by 2 bases and V by 3 bases; bases with no gene match: 5. Germline assignment: CDR1 WNHNN and CDR2 SYGVQD (reference sequence).